This T cell receptor beta chain was recorded in a study of persistence of HIV-infected CD4 T cells. Points from the study as a whole: Compared with CD3/CD28-stimulated cells, CMV- and Gag-responding cells showed lower TCRbeta richness.

Anti-CD3/anti-CD28 beads served as a nonspecific positive control stimulus. Sorting of responding CD4+ T cells relied on upregulated CD40 ligand together with CD69. On this clone: The antigen remains undetermined.

V dropped 3 bases and J dropped 6; count of bases not matched to a gene: 7. The CDR3 has 15 amino acids. From germline, CDR1 is SNHLY and CDR2 FYNNEI. The immunoSEQ assay was version 4, run in survey mode. Profiling relied on immunoSEQ multiplex PCR, and the TCRdb table lists in-frame clones only, not all of them. This table has about 45,000 clones, 75% to 90% appearing once. This sequence was found in an adult woman with HIV who was CMV-seropositive. Sequencing used CD4+ T cells sorted from PBMCs after roughly 17-hour stimulation, obtained from a patient who received antiretroviral therapy. The gene calls are TRBV2 and TRBJ2-4; 8 positions agree with TRBD2. The CDR3 DNA reads TGTGCCAGCAGTGACGGCGGGGGGTATGGAAACATTCAGTACTTC. Translating gives CASSDGGGYGNIQYF. Filled out from reference TRBV2 and TRBJ2-4, the complete variable domain reads EPEVTQTPSHQVTQMGQEVILRCVPISNHLYFYWYRQILGQKVEFLVSFYNNEISEKSEIFDDQFSVERPDGSNFTLKIRSTKLEDSAMYFCASSDGGGYGNIQYFGAGTRLSVL.